A selection of T cell receptor beta chains follows, all from one sample in a study of cytomegalovirus exposure and HLA in healthy donors. Using immunoSEQ multiplex PCR, the repertoire was profiled, and TCRdb retains in-frame clones only, with some absent. The sample contains 150,000 to 200,000 clones, just over 70% of which appear only once. The sequenced sample consisted of PBMCs. The receptor source for this set is a human donor in good health. Each CDR3 is given with its conserved first and last residue. Fields, in order: J gene, V gene, CDR3 protein.

TRBJ2-7	TRBV6-1	CASSETLGGIYEQYF
TRBJ2-1	TRBV19	CASSMTGDYNEQFF
TRBJ2-5	TRBV11-2	CASSLSQGVQETQYF
TRBJ1-2	TRBV5-6	CASTMGLSYGYTF
TRBJ2-2	TRBV7-8	CASSLELAGGNTGELFF
TRBJ2-3	TRBV9	CASSGGGRFVIYGTDTQYF
TRBJ2-1	TRBV7-3	CASSSIAGTNNEQFF
TRBJ2-5	TRBV4-3	CASSQGTGFGETQYF
TRBJ1-2	TRBV5-1	CASSFRQGALDGYTF
TRBJ2-7	TRBV6-1	CASNPGLATYEQYF
TRBJ2-1	TRBV13	CASSLEGTSGGPSSYNEQFF
TRBJ2-1	TRBV5-1	CASSLELAGYNEQLF